Listed below are T cell receptor beta chains from one sample, sequenced in a study of T cells in Graves' hyperthyroidism and ophthalmopathy. TCRdb re-called the multiplex PCR reads with MiXCR, one entry per CDR3 protein. The data hold about half a million distinct CDR3 sequences, with about 20% observed a single time. What was sequenced was blood. The receptors were gathered from a man in his forties or fifties with Graves' ophthalmopathy. Both conserved end residues are trimmed from each CDR3.

V: TRBV4-2
length: 13
J: TRBJ1-1
CDR3: ASSPRDLGQPEAF

V: TRBV6-6
length: 19
J: TRBJ1-1
CDR3: ASSYRGARQGRLAGDTEAF

V: TRBV30
length: 12
J: TRBJ2-7
CDR3: AWSRAGNSYEQY

V: TRBV11-2
length: 13
J: TRBJ2-5
CDR3: ASSLRGRPEETQY

V: TRBV27
length: 13
J: TRBJ2-5
CDR3: ASSQTGANGGTQY

V: TRBV19
length: 13
J: TRBJ1-1
CDR3: ASSIQGASLTEAF

V: TRBV30
length: 12
J: TRBJ1-2
CDR3: AWSVSNTLGGYT

V: TRBV7-2
length: 11
J: TRBJ2-1
CDR3: ASSLRLGAEES

V: TRBV19
length: 12
J: TRBJ1-5
CDR3: ASSTGQSYQPQH

V: TRBV20-1
length: 13
J: TRBJ2-2
CDR3: SARDGTGATGELF

V: TRBV12-3/TRBV12-4
length: 14
J: TRBJ2-1
CDR3: ASSGGTSGSWYEQF

V: TRBV7-2
length: 11
J: TRBJ2-3
CDR3: ASSREGKDTQY

V: TRBV5-1
length: 17
J: TRBJ2-3
CDR3: ASSLAGTSGITSTDTQY

V: TRBV3-1
length: 13
J: TRBJ1-6
CDR3: ASSQGAGTNSPLH

V: TRBV7-8
length: 15
J: TRBJ2-3
CDR3: ASSLGFLADLTDTQY

V: TRBV4-1
length: 13
J: TRBJ1-2
CDR3: ASSQRTGQGYGYT

V: TRBV24-1
length: 13
J: TRBJ1-2
CDR3: ATSEPGQGVDGYT

V: TRBV29-1
length: 14
J: TRBJ2-1
CDR3: SVEDGYREGRNEQF

V: TRBV20-1
length: 11
J: TRBJ2-1
CDR3: SPSGPTYNEQF

V: TRBV5-4
length: 14
J: TRBJ2-1
CDR3: ASSLGVDFVYNEQF

V: TRBV27
length: 11
J: TRBJ2-2
CDR3: ASSYGGAGELF

V: TRBV6-2/TRBV6-3
length: 11
J: TRBJ1-1
CDR3: ATAIPVNTEAF

V: TRBV9
length: 15
J: TRBJ2-2
CDR3: ASSGSGDRLYTGELF

V: TRBV5-1
length: 13
J: TRBJ2-1
CDR3: ASSTGQVPHNEQF

V: TRBV5-1
length: 13
J: TRBJ1-2
CDR3: ASSLAVGGDYGYT

V: TRBV7-9
length: 13
J: TRBJ2-3
CDR3: ASSSGSGLGDTQY

V: TRBV5-1
length: 13
J: TRBJ2-7
CDR3: ASSYRTGGNYEQY

V: TRBV3-1
length: 13
J: TRBJ1-6
CDR3: ASSDTTGGGSPLH

V: TRBV6-1
length: 16
J: TRBJ1-1
CDR3: ASSEVNSLRLMNTEAF

V: TRBV7-8
length: 12
J: TRBJ1-5
CDR3: ASSPTGARRAQH

V: TRBV28
length: 15
J: TRBJ2-5
CDR3: ASRPIWAAGRQETQY

V: TRBV3-2
length: 13
J: TRBJ2-7
CDR3: ASSQGRTGGGRQY

V: TRBV7-2
length: 12
J: TRBJ1-2
CDR3: ASSLGHQNYGYT

V: TRBV12-3/TRBV12-4
length: 11
J: TRBJ2-3
CDR3: ASTPTSGDTQY

V: TRBV6-1
length: 13
J: TRBJ2-2
CDR3: ATLFQGAGTGELF

V: TRBV6-5
length: 16
J: TRBJ1-4
CDR3: ASSYSSQGLSTNEKLF

V: TRBV27
length: 15
J: TRBJ1-5
CDR3: ASPYTMRTVRNQPQH

V: TRBV5-4
length: 10
J: TRBJ2-7
CDR3: ASSFGDVEQY

V: TRBV4-1
length: 15
J: TRBJ2-1
CDR3: ASSQDPSGHSYNEQF

V: TRBV12-3/TRBV12-4
length: 14
J: TRBJ2-2
CDR3: ASRFAGGRRVGELF

V: TRBV14
length: 16
J: TRBJ1-2
CDR3: ASSQDLSRPTGGYGYT

V: TRBV20-1
length: 11
J: TRBJ2-5
CDR3: SAQQVVGETQY

V: TRBV7-6
length: 11
J: TRBJ2-7
CDR3: ASGSLLSYEQY

V: TRBV19
length: 13
J: TRBJ1-5
CDR3: ASSPSQGAAQPQH

V: TRBV3-1
length: 13
J: TRBJ2-3
CDR3: ASSVLMGLPDTQY